The present T cell receptor (beta chain) was sequenced within a study of cytomegalovirus exposure and HLA in healthy donors (dated by TCRdb to about 2017). For the wider study: According to an earlier analysis of around 600 of the donors, 150 million to 200 million T cells yielded 117 million unique TCR beta sequences and about 300 Gb of sequence data. Of the 300 to 500 genotyped donors, more than 75% were placed in the genetic ancestry cluster associated with self-reported Caucasian donors. Five DR-DQ haplotypes were treated as single units for association and clustering because of strong linkage in the cohort. Donor age, sex, ethnicity and CMV serostatus were collected together with the repertoire data. The study combined high-throughput TCR immunosequencing, statistical association of individual TCRs with disease status, and machine learning to predict cytomegalovirus infection status. A later analysis re-examined previously published TCR beta repertoires from just over 650 donors and added high-resolution HLA genotyping to investigate patterns of TCR occurrence. The study aimed to test whether cataloging public T cell receptors could reveal signatures of past pathogen exposure. In the later analysis, no new phenotypic data were used to find candidate immune exposures; instead, reliance was placed on TCR beta sequences and their occurrence across donors. In addition to the first cohort of 650 to 750 subjects, a separate validation cohort of 130 or so different subjects was used. Using immunosequencing, the study profiled T cell repertoires from 666 subjects and related those repertoires to cytomegalovirus serostatus. Approximately 330 gigabases of sequencing data and around 88 million unique TCR sequences made up an early release that covered around 640 HLA-typed donors. Every discovery cohort repertoire had been produced on one sequencing platform. A later genetic analysis took genome-wide SNP genotypes for about 65% of the 666 donors and used that subset as a discovery cohort. In an earlier analysis of 587 of the donors, high-throughput TCR beta sequencing was used to judge whether each TCR beta V gene segment behaved as functional or pseudogenic. On average, roughly 250,000 unique TCR beta nucleotide sequences were sequenced per donor among 398 genotyped donors of the cohort, with roughly 20% of those sequences being non-productive. Class I and class II HLA loci were covered by the typing at four-digit resolution. Typing coverage differed by locus: A, B, C, DRB1 and DQB1 were typed in roughly 620-630 donors, DQA1 in 522, DPA1 in some 610, and DPB1 in 472. Overall study outcomes, separate from this receptor: The presence/absence analyses assumed that sequencing depth was roughly uniform across donors, and that assumption may not be true. For the cohort, immune exposure information was limited to CMV serostatus. A later genetic analysis associated a missense DCLRE1C variant with V-gene and J-gene trimming of TCR beta chains, and an independent cohort replicated the association. The cohort was sequenced for TCR beta chains only, and without alpha or paired-chain data the features that could be detected were limited. A few of the identified cytomegalovirus-associated TCR beta chains were confirmed in vitro to be specific for cytomegalovirus antigens. A cluster of highly shared sequence variants was judged likely to represent a technical artifact of the sequencing pipeline. When HLA alleles, especially DR and DQ, strongly co-occurred, TCR associations were difficult to assign to individual alleles. According to a later genetic analysis, donors in an Asian-associated ancestry cluster had fewer N-insertions in productive TCRs than the roughly 700-donor mean. The classifier was reported to diagnose cytomegalovirus status with high specificity and sensitivity in both the original and validation cohorts. According to the authors, the approach could potentially be generalized to other disease states and immunological phenotypes. Most TCR sequences were seen in very few donors, while some public TCRs were found in many individuals. Compared with equally common non-associated chains, HLA-associated TCR beta chains in a later analysis were more clonally expanded and had lower generation probabilities. Because HLA typing was unavailable for some donors at each locus, only the typed subset was used in association tests. Because counts were too low, more than 15 rarely observed V segments, including chromosome 9 orphons, were excluded from the earlier analysis of fewer than 650 of the donors. In a later analysis, several top co-occurrence clusters were reported to appear linked to parvovirus B19, influenza, CMV and Epstein-Barr virus. Correlated functional status among segregating V segments might reflect linkage disequilibrium, but an unknown experimental factor could not be ruled out. A further reported finding was that TCR beta sequences accurately predicted the HLA-A and HLA-B alleles for most subjects in the first cohort. In an earlier analysis of over 550 of the donors, most TCR beta V segments were observed in productive rearrangements about 90% or about 30% of the time, broadly matching IMGT annotations. Because the 87-base-pair reads could not distinguish some IMGT-functional V segments, including TRBV6-2 and TRBV6-3, those segments were excluded. A later analysis found that most CMV-associated TCR beta chains appeared HLA-restricted, with HLA associations seemingly driven largely by CMV exposure. In a later analysis, TCR association rates were found to vary across HLA loci, with the most associated TCRs seen for DRB1 alleles and the fewest for HLA-C alleles. The study listed approximately 150 TCR beta chains as associated with cytomegalovirus. At a false discovery rate of 0.05, a later analysis linked 16,951 TCR beta sequences to specific HLA alleles.

In total, 666 healthy bone marrow donors made up the cohort. At the time of sampling, all cohort members were nominally healthy, though unrecorded immune exposures were likely present. The donor was CMV seronegative and was included in the group of hundreds of seronegative cohort members. A peripheral blood sample was provided by each donor, and peripheral blood mononuclear cells were used for TCR beta sequencing. Genomic DNA extraction from the blood cell samples was performed with the Qiagen DNeasy Blood Extraction Kit. The receptor library was made with the immunoSEQ multiplex PCR assay. The multiplex PCR relied on a mix of 60 forward primers for TCR Vbeta segments and 13 reverse primers for TCR Jbeta segments. The CDR3 region of rearranged TCR beta genes was amplified from genomic DNA by a multiplex PCR assay. The Illumina HiSeq System was used to sequence the amplified TCR beta libraries as 87-base-pair reads. Under the source paper's analysis protocol: Across the 670 or so repertoires, a later analysis counted tens of millions of unique TCR beta chains, 9.5 million to 12 million of which were shared by at least two donors. Raw reads were error-corrected and collapsed into unique sequences by a nearest-neighbor algorithm in which closely related sequences were merged to remove PCR and sequencing errors. V, D and J gene segments were assigned by aligning CDR3 sequences to IMGT reference sequences. For a sequence to be retained, a match of at least six nucleotides to both a V gene segment and a J gene segment was required. A rearrangement was called productive if the CDR3 had no stop codons and remained in frame with V and J, and every other rearrangement was called non-productive. Following IMGT convention, CDR3 was defined as the stretch from the second conserved V-encoded cysteine to the conserved J-encoded phenylalanine. The earlier analysis of a few hundred of the donors excluded any sequence lacking an unambiguous match to a single V gene segment. In an earlier analysis of approximately 610 of the donors, V segments were called functional above 56.7% productive rearrangements and were called segregating when the between-donor standard deviation exceeded 5%. A statistical classification framework was developed to diagnose cytomegalovirus status using the catalog of TCR beta chain sequences. A later analysis assigned V and J genes by comparing TCR nucleotide sequences with IMGT/GENE-DB human TR gene sequences. The TCRdist pipeline was used in a later analysis to assign CDR3 sequences and most-parsimonious VDJ recombination scenarios. In a later analysis, each TCR beta chain was defined by its CDR3 amino acid sequence together with its V-gene family, and reads without a unique V-gene family were excluded. A later analysis removed several hundred highly shared, low-generation-probability nucleotide sequences to deal with suspected cross-contamination and a sequencing artifact. In a later analysis, a clonal expansion index for each public chain was calculated from normalized within-repertoire ranks of inferred template counts. In a later analysis, generation probabilities were computed using a VDJ recombination model fitted to out-of-frame rearrangements, and the results were checked against IGoR. Hypergeometric tests were used in a later analysis to score TCR-TCR, TCR-HLA and TCR-CMV co-occurrence, with a repertoire-size bias correction applied to the TCR pairs. In a later analysis, false discovery rates were estimated by permuting HLA or CMV assignments 20 times. In a later analysis, co-occurring TCRs were grouped with DBSCAN, and TCRdist sequence similarity was added when clustering was performed within HLA-allele-positive subsets. Co-occurrence clustering excluded repertoires with fewer than 30,000 or more than 120,000 public chains, plus five with anomalous nucleotide sharing. Drawn from immuneACCESS, this table holds only the in-frame rearrangements with V and J called that TCRdb kept. Clones are partly lost; checked studies trace under half to an unresolved V gene and leave the rest unexplained. The V and J calls and clone size are taken from that table; D and trimming were inferred from the DNA. This sample is represented by 200,000 to 250,000 clones; 82% of them were singletons. Roughly 0.58% of the sample is in the top ten clones.

To note about this clone: There is no known antigen for this receptor. No much larger clonotype is one base removed from it; base qualities were not supplied.

V lost 3 bases and J lost 2 bases, and the count of bases not matched to a germline gene is 13. For CDR1 and CDR2, the germline V gene lists MDHEN and SYDVKM. The CDR3 runs 19 residues from the cysteine to the phenylalanine. Only the CDR3 region is kept as DNA, spanning 57 bases read in frame from base 1. This clonotype originated in a woman aged 40 to 50 in good health and CMV-seronegative. Source material: PBMCs. The chain joins TRBV28 to TRBJ2-5, with 12 junctional bases fitting TRBD1. The DNA sequence follows: TGTGCCAGCAGTTTGCCACCCCGGGGACAGGGGGCCTGGCAAGAGACCCAGTACTTC. Translated, this gives CASSLPPRGQGAWQETQYF.